Below, 21 T cell receptor beta chains from the same sample are listed, as sequenced in a study of T cell responses to AZD1222 COVID-19 vaccine. Here immunoSEQ multiplex PCR was the method, and the copy in TCRdb shows in-frame clones only, minus some. The top ten hold 6.5% to 8.5% of the sample, which has 100,000 to 150,000 clones, about nine tenths seen once. Sequencing used peripheral blood, obtained on day 0 of AZD1222 vaccination. Receptors were obtained from an adult in good health.

This clone was recorded once. V usage is TRBV7-2 and J usage is TRBJ1-1, with 8 nucleotides matching TRBD1. CDR1 is SGHTA, CDR2 FQGNSA, per germline. This CDR3 region has 13 residues. Trimming took 1 base from V and 12 from J; bases not matched to a gene: 7. The CDR3 bases are TGTGCCAGCAGCTTAGTGCAGGGGGCTGTGTCTTTCTTT. Translation gives CASSLVQGAVSFF.

The chain joins TRBV3-1 (or the pseudogene TRBV3-2) to TRBJ2-7, with 9 bases fitting TRBD1. The CDR3 spans 14 residues. Per germline, CDR1 LGHDT and CDR2 YNNKEL (reference sequence). The trim removed 5 bases at V and 5 bases at J, leaving 7 bases unmatched. The CDR3 coding sequence is TGTGCCAGCAGCACCGGGACAGGGAGGCACGAGCAGTACTTC. It encodes CASSTGTGRHEQYF.

The gene calls are TRBV4-3 and TRBJ2-3; 13 bases are shared with TRBD2. The CDR3 length is 18 residues. The ends lost 0 bases at V and 4 bases at J; junction bases unmatched: 7. Germline CDR1 LGHNA, CDR2 YSLEER. This CDR3 reads CASSQENGLAGASDTQYF. Written as DNA, the CDR3 is TGCGCCAGCAGCCAAGAAAATGGACTAGCGGGGGCCTCAGATACGCAGTATTTT.

V and J are TRBV28 and TRBJ1-1, with TRBD1 matching over 9 bases. The CDR3 length is 14 residues. Trimming removed 9 bases from V and 0 bases from J; junction bases left unmatched: 5. Germline values: CDR1 MDHEN, CDR2 SYDVKM. The CDR3 region is CASTGGSLNTEAFF. The CDR3 DNA reads TGTGCCAGTACAGGGGGCTCATTGAACACTGAAGCTTTCTTT.

This clone occurred once. This chain connects TRBV28 to TRBJ1-1; 9 bases line up with TRBD1. This CDR3 has 14 residues. V dropped 3 bases and J dropped 4; count of bases not matched to a gene: 3. The germline V gene encodes CDR1 MDHEN and CDR2 SYDVKM. CDR3 coding DNA: TGTGCCAGCAGTTTCGGGACAGGGTTCACTGAAGCTTTCTTT. Protein sequence: CASSFGTGFTEAFF.

V is TRBV11-3 and J is TRBJ2-1; 9 bases line up with TRBD1. CDR3 size: 15 residues. Germline lookup yields CDR1 SGHNT and CDR2 YENEEA. Unmatched junction bases numbered 1, after V lost 3 bases and J lost 1 base. The CDR3: CASSFGQGSYNEQFF. In DNA, the CDR3 is TGTGCCAGCAGCTTTGGACAGGGGTCCTACAATGAGCAGTTCTTC.

The CDR3 coding sequence is TGTGCCAGCAGTTCCCTAGCGGGGGGGGCGTACAATGAGCAGTTCTTC. This gives the protein CASSSLAGGAYNEQFF. The genes are TRBV6-5 and TRBJ2-1; 12 bases line up with TRBD2. The CDR3 has 16 residues. The germline CDR1 and CDR2 sequences are MNHEY and SVGAGI. The V and J ends lost 4 bases and 4 bases, in that order; junction bases with no gene match: 5.

This chain links TRBV20-1 with TRBJ2-7, with D unclear. V was cut by 5 bases and J by 0 bases, with 5 bases left in between. CDR1 DFQATT and CDR2 SNEGSKA come from the germline V gene (reference sequence). The CDR3 consists of 11 residues. This CDR3 reads CSAPSSYEQYF. For the CDR3, the DNA is TGCAGTGCTCCGAGCTCCTACGAGCAGTACTTC.

The chain joins TRBV10-3 to TRBJ2-2; TRBD1 matches at 8 bases. Germline CDR1 reads ENHRY; CDR2 reads SYGVKD. The junction had 5 bases not matched to a gene; V was cut back by 10 bases and J by 1 base. The CDR3 is 14 residues long. The CDR3, as DNA: TGTGCCACCCAGGGGGCCCTGAACACCGGGGAGCTGTTTTTT. Protein sequence: CATQGALNTGELFF.

This clone occurred a few times. The chain employs TRBV19 and TRBJ1-5; perhaps TRBD1 as D (6 bases). Trimming removed 5 bases at V and 7 bases at J, with 15 bases between. This CDR3 spans 14 amino acids. Germline CDR1 is LNHDA and CDR2 is SQIVND (reference sequence). CDR3 sequence: CASSPRTGLQPQHF. The CDR3, as DNA: TGTGCCAGTAGTCCCCGAACAGGGTTGCAGCCCCAGCATTTT.

This chain uses TRBV4-1 with TRBJ1-1, with D unresolved. There are 14 residues in the CDR3. In germline, CDR1 is MGHRA, CDR2 YSYEKL. Trimming removed 1 base from V and 0 bases from J, with 6 bases in between. The CDR3 loop is CASSQVSMNTEAFF. CDR3 nucleotides: TGCGCCAGCAGCCAAGTATCAATGAACACTGAAGCTTTCTTT.

The chain links TRBV11-2 to TRBJ2-1; perhaps TRBD1 as D (5 bases). Germline assignment: CDR1 SGHAT and CDR2 FQNNGV. The CDR3 is 17 residues long. The V end was cut by 1 base, the J end by 0 bases, with 13 bases between. The CDR3 loop is CASSLGDSARSYNEQFF. CDR3 nucleotides: TGTGCCAGCAGCTTAGGAGACAGTGCTCGCTCCTACAATGAGCAGTTCTTC.

The J gene is TRBJ2-7, the V gene TRBV5-1, with D possibly being TRBD1 (5 bases). CDR3 length: 15 residues. V lost 1 base to trimming and J lost 5 bases, with 16 bases between them. Per germline, CDR1 SGHRS and CDR2 YFSETQ. The CDR3 DNA is TGCGCCAGCAGCTTGAGGGGCTATTCATCCGACGAGCAGTACTTC. This encodes CASSLRGYSSDEQYF.

The chain is built from TRBV27 and TRBJ1-2, with unresolved D. Germline V gives CDR1 MNHEY, CDR2 SMNVEV (reference sequence). Between the trimmed V and J ends, which lost 2 bases and 0 bases, there was a span of 7 bases. The CDR3 sequence is 14 residues long. As DNA, the CDR3 is TGTGCCAGCAGTTTAATCGGATCTAACTATGGCTACACCTTC. It yields the protein CASSLIGSNYGYTF.

The rearrangement joins TRBV19 to TRBJ1-1; TRBD1 matches 7 bases. With 7 bases clipped from V and 1 base from J, the junction kept 6 bases outside the gene matches. The CDR3 runs 14 residues. Germline CDR1 is LNHDA and CDR2 is SQIVND (reference sequence). CDR3 loop: CASTSTGANTEAFF. The CDR3 bases are TGTGCCAGTACCTCAACAGGGGCGAACACTGAAGCTTTCTTT.

The J gene is TRBJ2-1, the V gene TRBV5-4; the D gene is possibly TRBD2 (6 bases). This CDR3 has 17 residues. The germline V and J ends were trimmed by 4 bases and 6 bases, with 23 bases remaining between them. Germline V gene sequence: CDR1 SGHNT, CDR2 YYREEE (reference sequence). CDR3 sequence (DNA): TGTGCCAGCAGCCGGGGGAATAGCTTGCCGCAGCCCAATGAGCAGTTCTTC. Encoded protein: CASSRGNSLPQPNEQFF. The full variable domain, completed using reference TRBV5-4 and TRBJ2-1, is ETGVTQSPTHLIKTRGQQVTLRCSSQSGHNTVSWYQQALGQGPQFIFQYYREEENGRGNFPPRFSGLQFPNYSSELNVNALELDDSALYLCASSRGNSLPQPNEQFFGPGTRLTVL.

CDR3 bases: TGTGCCAGCAGTTTTTACAGAAGTAATGAAAAACTGTTTTTT. Protein product: CASSFYRSNEKLFF. The chain carries TRBV28 and TRBJ1-4; no reliable D call. V lost 3 bases and J lost 4, with 9 bases in between. This CDR3 is 14 amino acids long. The germline V gene has CDR1 MDHEN and CDR2 SYDVKM.

The gene calls are TRBV3-1 (or the pseudogene TRBV3-2) and TRBJ1-3; the D is unclear. This CDR3 spans 16 amino acids. V lost 1 base, J lost 4 bases, and 14 bases lay in between. In germline, CDR1 is LGHDT, CDR2 YNNKEL (reference sequence). CDR3 residues: CASSQAFPNGGNTIYF. DNA for the CDR3: TGTGCCAGCAGCCAAGCGTTCCCCAACGGGGGAAACACCATATATTTT.

This rearrangement joins TRBV28 to TRBJ2-7, with D possibly TRBD2 on 5 matching bases. The CDR3 is 14 amino acids. Germline CDR1 is MDHEN and CDR2 is SYDVKM. The ends were cut back, 3 bases at V and 2 bases at J, with 11 bases in the middle. CDR3 region: CASSFTGRPYEQYF. DNA of the CDR3: TGTGCCAGCAGTTTCACTGGGAGACCCTACGAGCAGTACTTC.

The chain carries TRBV28 and TRBJ2-3; 7 bases are shared with TRBD1. Per germline, CDR1 MDHEN and CDR2 SYDVKM. V lost 8 bases to trimming and J lost 4 bases; unmatched junction nucleotides: 12. The CDR3 spans 15 residues. CDR3 sequence reads: CASHNRGMKADTQYF. The CDR3 nucleotides are TGTGCCAGCCATAACAGGGGAATGAAAGCAGATACGCAGTATTTT.

Here the CDR3 DNA reads TGTGCCATCAGTGTGTCGGGGACTGAAGCTTTCTTT. This sequence encodes CAISVSGTEAFF. V is TRBV10-3 and J is TRBJ1-1; D is unclear. The CDR3 runs 12 residues. With 4 bases removed from V and 5 bases from J, the gap between germline ends came to 8 bases. Germline V gene data show CDR1 as ENHRY and CDR2 as SYGVKD.